The TCR beta chain under discussion was sequenced for a study of cytomegalovirus exposure and HLA in healthy donors. Whole-study findings and limits: Among TCR beta chains, those listed as cytomegalovirus-associated numbered around 180.

The J segment lost 3 bases and the V segment lost 0 bases, leaving 5 bases of the junction unmatched. The V gene's germline CDR1 is SGHDT and CDR2 YYEEEE. The CDR3 totals 16 residues. Of note for this clone: Its antigen is as yet unknown.

Amplification used 60 Vbeta primers and 13 Jbeta primers. The table came from immunoSEQ multiplex PCR; TCRdb's copy has only in-frame clones and leaves some out. This sample has about 94,000 clones, with 70% to 85% found just once. This chain connects TRBV5-6 to TRBJ2-7; the match to TRBD2 covers 11 bases. The sample was PBMCs. This clonotype was obtained from a human donor in good health. The CDR3 sequence: CASSLVLAGGFYEQYF. The CDR3 coding sequence is TGTGCCAGCAGCTTGGTTCTAGCGGGGGGCTTCTACGAGCAGTACTTC.